In this sample, the clone carrying this T cell receptor beta chain turned up a few times. Its antigen is currently unknown. In making TCR beta libraries, quantitative 5'-RACE with molecular barcodes was used. TCRdb analysed the 5' RACE reads with MiXCR anew, one entry per CDR3 protein. Of approximately 150,000 distinct CDR3 sequences listed, about 32% are singletons. These data belong to a study of CD8 T cells in ankylosing spondylitis. This CDR3 is built from 16 residues. From germline, CDR1 is DFQATT and CDR2 SNEGSKA (reference sequence). The V gene lost 1 base and the J gene lost 0 bases, with 10 bases spanning the gap. Study-level results: Several of the motif variants were reported before in synovial fluid and blood from reactive arthritis. Peripheral blood samples showed relatively rare disease-linked clones, and these clones were CD8+. Reported data indicate significant enrichment of disease-linked clones within matched ankylosing spondylitis synovial fluid.

The sequenced sample consisted of synovial fluid, either unsorted or a sorted T cell fraction (not recorded which). This chain joins TRBV20-1 and TRBJ2-6; no definite D call. This TCR was recovered from a male donor with ankylosing spondylitis. The CDR3 nucleotides are TGCAGTGCTAGAGGGGCCCCAATCTCTGGGGCCAACGTCCTGACTTTC. It specifies CSARGAPISGANVLTF.